This T cell receptor (beta chain) was identified in a study of blood T cell repertoires in COVID-19. The wider study: The United States, Italy and Spain were the sources of the acute and convalescent COVID-19 samples. Sources were T cells, B-cell-depleted T cells, or PBMCs; the material itself was cDNA or gDNA.

In the source study's methods: Reference gene primers were amplified, and this amplification served to estimate nucleated cell counts. The repertoire was sequenced with immunoSEQ multiplex PCR; TCRdb's copy has only in-frame clones and lacks some. From that table come the V and J calls and clone size; the DNA was used to work out D and trimming. The data hold some 150,000 clones, with 87% observed a single time. Germline V lookup: CDR1 PRHDT, CDR2 FYEKMQ (reference sequence). The CDR3 is 11 residues long. Between the trimmed V and J ends, which lost 5 bases and 6 bases, there was a span of 5 bases. The sequencing sample was made of peripheral blood. This TCR derives from a man aged 50-59 years with active COVID-19. This chain connects TRBV13 to TRBJ2-1; D not resolved. This CDR3 is CASSPRNEQFF. CDR3 DNA sequence: TGTGCCAGCAGCCCCCGCAATGAGCAGTTCTTC.